These T cell receptor beta chains were read from a single sample in a study of blood T cell repertoires in COVID-19. The data were produced by immunoSEQ multiplex PCR, yet TCRdb's version contains in-frame clones alone and is incomplete. Of more than 250,000 clones in the sample, approximately 90% were seen once. Material for sequencing was peripheral blood. Receptor source: a woman aged 25 to 39 with COVID-19, enrolled during active disease. Both conserved end residues are part of each CDR3. D genes are given only for firm matches. Clone size is not always given. Where it is, it says once, few, many or a class for expanded clones.

size: NA
V: TRBV2
J: TRBJ1-2
D: NA
DNA: TGTGCCAGCAGTGCCTCGGGGGAGAATTTTGGCTATGGCTACACCTTC
CDR3: CASSASGENFGYGYTF

size: few
V: TRBV9
J: TRBJ2-2
D: NA
DNA: TGTGCCAGCAGCCCAAGGGGGAGGGAGAACACCGGGGAGCTGTTTTTT
CDR3: CASSPRGRENTGELFF

size: NA
V: TRBV19
J: TRBJ1-1
D: TRBD1
DNA: TGTGCCAGTAGATTCAGGGGGGTTCACGACACTGAAGCTTTCTTT
CDR3: CASRFRGVHDTEAFF

size: NA
V: TRBV5-1
J: TRBJ2-3
D: TRBD2
DNA: TGCGCCAGCAGCTTCCCCCCTAGCGGGGGTCGGGGAGATACGCAGTATTTT
CDR3: CASSFPPSGGRGDTQYF

size: few
V: TRBV4-1
J: TRBJ2-5
D: NA
DNA: TGCGCCAGCAGCCAAGCCCCTAGCAGCCAAGAGACCCAGTACTTC
CDR3: CASSQAPSSQETQYF

size: NA
V: TRBV7-9
J: TRBJ1-6
D: TRBD1
DNA: TGTGCCAGCAGCTTAGCAACAGGGGGGAATTCACCCCTCCACTTT
CDR3: CASSLATGGNSPLHF

size: few
V: TRBV29-1
J: TRBJ1-2
D: NA
DNA: TGCAGCGTTGGGGCAGTTCTCACCCCTTCTCATGGCTACACCTTC
CDR3: CSVGAVLTPSHGYTF

size: NA
V: TRBV11-2
J: TRBJ1-5
D: NA
DNA: TGTGCCAGCAGCTTAGGAGGGGGTTGGAGTAGCAATCAGCCCCAGCATTTT
CDR3: CASSLGGGWSSNQPQHF

size: once
V: TRBV11-3
J: TRBJ2-3
D: NA
DNA: TGTGCCAGCAGCTCGTTAAAAGATACGCAGTATTTT
CDR3: CASSSLKDTQYF

size: few
V: TRBV2
J: TRBJ1-1
D: NA
DNA: TGTGCCAGCCAAGGGGGAGGGACTGAAGCTTTCTTT
CDR3: CASQGGGTEAFF

size: few
V: TRBV18
J: TRBJ2-7
D: NA
DNA: TGTGCCAGCTCACCCTCCTTAGGCGGGGACGACGAGCAGTACTTC
CDR3: CASSPSLGGDDEQYF

size: many
V: TRBV6-2/TRBV6-3
J: TRBJ1-5
D: TRBD1
DNA: TGTGCCAGCAGCCATAGGGGACAGGGCAAGGTTCAGCCCCAGCATTTT
CDR3: CASSHRGQGKVQPQHF

size: NA
V: TRBV13
J: TRBJ1-2
D: TRBD1
DNA: TGTGCCAGCAGCCTGACAGGGTATGGCTACACCTTC
CDR3: CASSLTGYGYTF

size: NA
V: TRBV7-2
J: TRBJ2-3
D: TRBD2
DNA: TGTGCCAGCAGCTTAGTTAGCGGGGGGCGAGAGGAGTATTTT
CDR3: CASSLVSGGREEYF

size: NA
V: TRBV24-1
J: TRBJ1-2
D: TRBD1
DNA: TGTGCCACCAGTCCCGCCTGGGGAGACAGGGGGCAAGACTATGGCTACACCTTC
CDR3: CATSPAWGDRGQDYGYTF

size: NA
V: TRBV19
J: TRBJ1-1
D: TRBD1
DNA: TGTGCCACAAGCTCGGGGACAGTGACTGAAGCTTTCTTT
CDR3: CATSSGTVTEAFF

size: NA
V: TRBV7-2
J: TRBJ2-7
D: NA
DNA: TGTGCCAGCAGCTTAGCCCATAGCTCCTACGAGCAGTACTTC
CDR3: CASSLAHSSYEQYF

size: NA
V: TRBV18
J: TRBJ1-1
D: NA
DNA: TGTGCCAGCTCACCACTTAGCGGGGGGCCGTGGACTGAAGCTTTCTTT
CDR3: CASSPLSGGPWTEAFF

size: NA
V: TRBV18
J: TRBJ2-7
D: NA
DNA: TGTGCCAGCTCAGAGGGATTCAGCTCCTACGAGCAGTACTTC
CDR3: CASSEGFSSYEQYF

size: once
V: TRBV10-3
J: TRBJ2-1
D: TRBD2
DNA: TGTGCCATCAGTGAGCCTCAAGGACTAGCCGACGTCAATGAGCAGTTCTTC
CDR3: CAISEPQGLADVNEQFF

size: NA
V: TRBV6-6
J: TRBJ2-5
D: TRBD1
DNA: TGTGCCAGCAGTTACTCCAGGGACAGTCAAGAGACCCAGTACTTC
CDR3: CASSYSRDSQETQYF

size: NA
V: TRBV30
J: TRBJ1-1
D: NA
DNA: TGTGCCTGGACCCTCCCTCAGGCTGAAGCTTTCTTT
CDR3: CAWTLPQAEAFF

size: NA
V: TRBV3-1/TRBV3-2
J: TRBJ2-2
D: TRBD2
DNA: TGTGCCAGCAGCCCCTCGGGGCGGGGGGATCCGAACACCGGGGAGCTGTTTTTT
CDR3: CASSPSGRGDPNTGELFF

size: NA
V: TRBV14
J: TRBJ2-7
D: NA
DNA: TGTGCCAGCAGCTCGGACAGCTACGAGCAGTACTTC
CDR3: CASSSDSYEQYF

size: NA
V: TRBV18
J: TRBJ1-6
D: TRBD1
DNA: TGTGCCAGCTCACCACGGGGGGACAGTAGGTCCCTCCACTTT
CDR3: CASSPRGDSRSLHF

size: once
V: TRBV2
J: TRBJ2-4
D: NA
DNA: TGTGCCAGCAGTGAATACAGGGAGGGAGACATTCAGTACTTC
CDR3: CASSEYREGDIQYF

size: NA
V: TRBV7-9
J: TRBJ2-7
D: TRBD1
DNA: TGTGCCAGCAGCCAAGGGACAGGGGCGTACGAGCAGTACTTC
CDR3: CASSQGTGAYEQYF

size: NA
V: TRBV6-5
J: TRBJ1-2
D: NA
DNA: TGTGCCAGCAGGGAGACAGGTTTTGGCTACACCTTC
CDR3: CASRETGFGYTF

size: NA
V: TRBV6-6
J: TRBJ1-6
D: NA
DNA: TGTGCCAGCAGTCGAGGTCCCCCGCGGGGTAAGACTCCACCCCTCCACTTT
CDR3: CASSRGPPRGKTPPLHF